Below are 32 T cell receptor beta chains sequenced from a single sample in a study of shared clonotypes between healthy human individuals. TCRdb keeps only in-frame clones here, not all; method: immunoSEQ multiplex PCR. The repertoire holds about a million clones, with roughly 80% as singletons. What was sequenced was memory CD4+ T cells sorted from blood. The sample's subset: CD45RA-negative fraction. These receptors all stem from a man younger than 30 in good health.

This clone was picked up one time. This chain uses TRBV4-1 with TRBJ2-1; D is uncertain. Germline V gene sequence: CDR1 MGHRA, CDR2 YSYEKL. V was pared by 1 base and J by 0 bases, with 16 bases between. The CDR3 is 18 residues long. The CDR3 loop reads CASSQVDLGMSSYNEQFF. CDR3 nucleotide sequence: TGCGCCAGCAGCCAAGTCGACTTGGGAATGAGCTCCTACAATGAGCAGTTCTTC.

A few counts support this clone. This chain joins TRBV18 and TRBJ2-7; 7 nucleotides match TRBD1. V shed 3 bases and J 7 bases; nucleotides not matched to a gene: 6. This CDR3 is 13 amino acids long. The germline V gene has CDR1 KGHSH and CDR2 LQKENI. The CDR3 sequence: CASSPAGGDEQYF. In DNA, the CDR3 is TGTGCCAGCTCACCGGCAGGGGGTGATGAGCAGTACTTC.

The rearrangement links TRBV5-6 to TRBJ1-2; a possible D gene is TRBD1 (6 bases). CDR1 and CDR2 from the germline V gene are SGHDT and YYEEEE. The ends were cut back, 6 bases at V and 5 bases at J, with 14 bases in the middle. The length of the CDR3 is 13 residues. CDR3 sequence: CASTRGPSYGYTF. The DNA of the CDR3 is TGTGCCAGCACCAGGGGACCCTCTTATGGCTACACCTTC.

This clone was counted once. This sequence joins TRBV4-1 and TRBJ2-2, with D possibly TRBD1 on 6 matching bases. This CDR3 is built from 17 residues. V gave up 4 bases and J gave up 2 bases, with 17 bases separating them. Per the germline V gene, CDR1 is MGHRA and CDR2 is YSYEKL. This CDR3 is CASSLGTSLKNTGELFF. DNA of the CDR3: TGCGCCAGCAGCCTCGGGACAAGCCTCAAAAACACCGGGGAGCTGTTTTTT.

V is TRBV7-2 and J is TRBJ2-5; D is tentatively TRBD1 or TRBD2 (5 bases each). The germline gives CDR1 SGHTA, CDR2 FQGNSA. V lost 1 base and J lost 5, with 14 bases in between. The CDR3 has 15 amino acids. The CDR3 loop is CASSLGAGWGETQYF. CDR3 nucleotides: TGTGCCAGCAGCTTAGGGGCTGGCTGGGGGGAGACCCAGTACTTC.

In the case of this clone: Distinct nucleotide sequences in the sample also encode this CDR3. The V and J genes are TRBV7-2 and TRBJ1-2; D not resolved. CDR3 size: 10 residues. Trimming took 2 bases from V and 8 from J, leaving 3 bases between them. Germline CDR1 is SGHTA and CDR2 is FQGNSA. The CDR3 here is CASSLNGYTF. In nucleotides, the CDR3 is TGTGCCAGCAGCTTAAACGGCTACACCTTC.

This clone was detected many times. V and J are TRBV19 and TRBJ1-2; 7 nucleotides agree with TRBD1. The trim removed 6 bases at V and 4 bases at J, leaving 5 bases unmatched. The CDR3 totals 13 residues. CDR1 and CDR2 (germline): LNHDA, SQIVND (reference sequence). Here the CDR3 reads CASSLSGGYGYTF. The CDR3 bases are TGTGCCAGTAGCCTCTCAGGGGGCTATGGCTACACCTTC.

The rearrangement links TRBV29-1 to TRBJ1-2, with a tentative D call TRBD1 (6 bases). CDR1 and CDR2 from the germline V gene are SQVTM and ANQGSEA. Trimming pared 5 bases from V and 7 bases from J, leaving 14 bases between. The CDR3 runs to 12 residues. This CDR3 reads CSVIQGTIGYTF. DNA of the CDR3: TGCAGCGTTATACAGGGAACGATTGGCTACACCTTC.

CDR3 protein: CASSLNSWGTQYF. CDR3 DNA: TGTGCCAGCAGCTTGAACAGTTGGGGTACGCAGTATTTT. The J gene is TRBJ2-3, the V gene TRBV11-2; D ambiguous. Trimming pared 3 bases from V and 8 bases from J, leaving 12 bases between. The germline V gene has CDR1 SGHAT and CDR2 FQNNGV. CDR3 length equals 13 residues.

The rearrangement links TRBV7-2 to TRBJ2-1; D might be TRBD1 (6 bases). The CDR3 runs 15 residues. Trimming cost V 3 bases and J 0 bases, with 9 bases left between them. Per germline, CDR1 SGHTA and CDR2 FQGNSA. The CDR3, as DNA: TGTGCCAGCAGCTTCATCAGGGGCTCCTACAATGAGCAGTTCTTC. Its protein is CASSFIRGSYNEQFF.

This chain links TRBV19 with TRBJ1-1; D remains ambiguous. Trimming pared 0 bases from V and 0 bases from J, leaving 11 bases between. Germline CDR1 is LNHDA and CDR2 is SQIVND (reference sequence). This CDR3 has 16 residues. The DNA of the CDR3 is TGTGCCAGTAGTATAGATTCGAGGTGGATGAACACTGAAGCTTTCTTT. Protein sequence: CASSIDSRWMNTEAFF. The variable domain in full, completed from reference TRBV19 and TRBJ1-1, reads DGGITQSPKYLFRKEGQNVTLSCEQNLNHDAMYWYRQDPGQGLRLIYYSQIVNDFQKGDIAEGYSVSREKKESFPLTVTSAQKNPTAFYLCASSIDSRWMNTEAFFGQGTRLTVV.

In its sample, this clone was seen many times. V is TRBV29-1 and J is TRBJ2-3; 11 positions agree with TRBD2. The CDR3 contains 16 residues. Germline V gene lookup returns CDR1 SQVTM and CDR2 ANQGSEA. Unmatched junction bases numbered 4, after V lost 1 base and J lost 1 base. CDR3 DNA sequence: TGCAGCGTTGAAGGACTAGCGGGAAGGCGCACAGATACGCAGTATTTT. Its translation is CSVEGLAGRRTDTQYF.

The V and J genes are TRBV18 and TRBJ1-5; D unresolved. Germline CDR1 KGHSH, CDR2 LQKENI. The CDR3 extends over 14 amino acids. With 3 bases removed from V and 7 bases from J, the gap between germline ends came to 13 bases. CDR3 sequence: CASSPYPQGQPQHF. CDR3 nucleotide sequence: TGTGCCAGCTCACCCTATCCCCAAGGGCAGCCCCAGCATTTT.

The chain joins TRBV10-3 to TRBJ2-7; a weak D match, TRBD2 (6 bases). The CDR3 covers 14 residues. Trimming took off 11 bases at V and 1 base at J, with 18 bases between the two ends. CDR1 and CDR2 from the germline V gene are ENHRY and SYGVKD. The DNA of the CDR3 is TGTGCCTCGCGCAGGGCGGGGACGTCCTACGAGCAGTACTTC. The encoded protein is CASRRAGTSYEQYF.

This clone was seen a single time. The chain couples TRBV5-1 to TRBJ2-5; tentative D call: TRBD2 (6 bases). From germline, CDR1 is SGHRS and CDR2 YFSETQ. The CDR3 sequence is 14 residues long. The V gene lost 5 bases and the J gene lost 9 bases, with 20 bases spanning the gap. CDR3 protein: CASRTGTGDEAQYF. CDR3 sequence (DNA): TGCGCCAGCAGGACCGGGACGGGGGATGAGGCCCAGTACTTC. The full variable domain, with the rest looked up from reference TRBV5-1 and TRBJ2-5, is KAGVTQTPRYLIKTRGQQVTLSCSPISGHRSVSWYQQTPGQGLQFLFEYFSETQRNKGNFPGRFSGRQFSNSRSEMNVSTLELGDSALYLCASRTGTGDEAQYFGPGTRLLVL.

This clone was found a few times. The rearrangement joins TRBV19 to TRBJ2-7, with D possibly TRBD1 on 6 matching bases. The germline V and J ends were trimmed by 7 bases and 7 bases, with 20 bases remaining between them. The CDR3 is 14 residues long. Germline values: CDR1 LNHDA, CDR2 SQIVND (reference sequence). The CDR3, as DNA: TGTGCCAGTACTTCTAGCCGGGACAAAAGGGAGCAGTACTTC. It translates to CASTSSRDKREQYF.

This rearrangement joins TRBV2 to TRBJ2-7; 8 bases line up with TRBD2. The germline gives CDR1 SNHLY, CDR2 FYNNEI. The CDR3 has 14 amino acids. The ends lost 7 bases at V and 2 bases at J; junction bases unmatched: 7. CDR3 DNA: TGTGCCAGCAAGATCGCGGGGGGAACCTACGAGCAGTACTTC. Protein sequence: CASKIAGGTYEQYF.

The chain is built from TRBV18 and TRBJ1-2, with D hard to call. The germline V gene encodes CDR1 KGHSH and CDR2 LQKENI. The V and J ends lost 3 bases and 13 bases respectively, with 6 bases between them. CDR3 length: 9 residues. In DNA, the CDR3 is TGTGCCAGCTCACCTCCCCTCACCTTC. This codes for CASSPPLTF.

This chain joins TRBV7-2 and TRBJ2-6; D gene uncertain. The germline CDR1 and CDR2 sequences are SGHTA and FQGNSA. Trimming removed 2 bases from V and 0 bases from J, with 8 bases in between. This CDR3 comprises 16 residues. CDR3 sequence reads: CASSLWSLSGANVLTF. The CDR3 DNA sequence: TGTGCCAGCAGCTTATGGTCCCTCTCTGGGGCCAACGTCCTGACTTTC.

The V call is TRBV19, the J call TRBJ2-5; D not resolved. CDR3 length equals 15 residues. Germline lookup yields CDR1 LNHDA and CDR2 SQIVND (reference sequence). V was trimmed by 5 bases and J by 2 bases, leaving 15 bases between them. The CDR3 spells CASSVGPLPQETQYF. CDR3 nucleotides: TGTGCCAGTAGTGTCGGACCCCTCCCGCAAGAGACCCAGTACTTC. The full variable domain, in which reference TRBV19 and TRBJ2-5 provide the parts outside the CDR3, is DGGITQSPKYLFRKEGQNVTLSCEQNLNHDAMYWYRQDPGQGLRLIYYSQIVNDFQKGDIAEGYSVSREKKESFPLTVTSAQKNPTAFYLCASSVGPLPQETQYFGPGTRLLVL.

This chain connects TRBV7-9 to TRBJ2-7; D remains unclear. The length of the CDR3 is 13 residues. CDR1 is SEHNR and CDR2 is FQNEAQ in the germline V gene (reference sequence). V lost 2 bases to trimming and J lost 3 bases, with 8 bases between them. The CDR3 coding sequence is TGTGCCAGCAGCTTACGGCAGGACTACGAGCAGTACTTC. This translates into CASSLRQDYEQYF.

This clone was seen at least ten times. Other DNA sequences from this sample encode an identical CDR3 as well. V gene TRBV7-2 combines with J gene TRBJ2-5, with D possibly matching TRBD2 (6 bases). Looked up from germline, CDR1 is SGHTA and CDR2 is FQGNSA. This CDR3 is built from 14 residues. Trimming took off 3 bases at V and 1 base at J, with 9 bases between the two ends. The CDR3 is CASSFSGSQETQYF. The CDR3 DNA reads as TGTGCCAGCAGCTTTAGCGGAAGCCAAGAGACCCAGTACTTC.

CDR3 sequence: CASSFGLAGIYEQYF. The CDR3 bases are TGTGCCAGCAGTTTCGGACTAGCGGGGATATACGAGCAGTACTTC. The rearrangement links TRBV6-1 to TRBJ2-7, with TRBD2 identical over 12 bases. The CDR3 is 15 residues long. Germline CDR1 reads MNHNS; CDR2 reads SASEGT. V gave up 5 bases and J gave up 4 bases; unmatched junction bases: 6.

Comments on this clone: Within the sample, other DNA sequences also encode this same CDR3. V is TRBV5-1 and J is TRBJ2-7; unclear D gene. The germline gives CDR1 SGHRS, CDR2 YFSETQ. This CDR3 is 14 amino acids long. Trimming cost V 0 bases and J 3 bases, with 10 bases left between them. Here the CDR3 reads CASSLDSSNYEQYF. DNA for the CDR3: TGCGCCAGCAGCTTGGACTCATCGAACTACGAGCAGTACTTC. The full variable domain, completed using reference TRBV5-1 and TRBJ2-7, is KAGVTQTPRYLIKTRGQQVTLSCSPISGHRSVSWYQQTPGQGLQFLFEYFSETQRNKGNFPGRFSGRQFSNSRSEMNVSTLELGDSALYLCASSLDSSNYEQYFGPGTRLTVT.

The chain carries TRBV5-4 and TRBJ2-5; D is perhaps TRBD2 (5 bases). The CDR3 spans 15 residues. CDR1 and CDR2 from the germline V gene are SGHNT and YYREEE (reference sequence). V gave up 3 bases and J gave up 6 bases, with 18 bases separating them. CDR3 sequence: CASSSADAGGQTQYF. CDR3 nucleotides: TGTGCCAGCAGCTCAGCAGATGCGGGTGGTCAGACCCAGTACTTC.

This clone was detected only a few times. The rearrangement links TRBV30 to TRBJ2-1; unclear D gene. With 2 bases removed from V and 8 bases from J, the gap between germline ends came to 19 bases. The germline V gene encodes CDR1 GTSNPN and CDR2 SVGIG (reference sequence). This CDR3 is built from 15 residues. CDR3 sequence: CAWSNPSAKLHEQFF. DNA for the CDR3: TGTGCCTGGAGTAACCCCAGCGCCAAACTCCATGAGCAGTTCTTC.

The chain couples TRBV5-8 to TRBJ1-4, with D unclear. Germline V lookup: CDR1 SGHTS, CDR2 YDEGEE. CDR3 length: 14 amino acids. V lost 3 bases to trimming and J lost 7 bases, with 13 bases between them. CDR3 loop: CASSYGSLSEKLFF. CDR3 in DNA: TGTGCCAGCAGCTACGGGAGCCTTAGTGAAAAACTGTTTTTT.

This clone was seen just once. This chain links TRBV29-1 with TRBJ2-6; D not resolved. The germline V gene has CDR1 SQVTM and CDR2 ANQGSEA. This CDR3 contains 12 residues. Trimming cost V 7 bases and J 3 bases, with 7 bases left between them. CDR3 DNA sequence: TGCAGCGCCTCGGGTGGGGCCAACGTCCTGACTTTC. Translated: CSASGGANVLTF.

The chain joins TRBV5-4 to TRBJ1-2; 7 bases map to TRBD1. The ends lost 5 bases at V and 8 bases at J; junction bases unmatched: 9. The CDR3 is 13 residues long. CDR1 is SGHNT, CDR2 YYREEE, per germline (reference sequence). CDR3 residues: CASRAAGGSGYTF. The CDR3 DNA is TGTGCCAGCAGGGCAGCAGGGGGAAGCGGCTACACCTTC.

This clone was counted ten times or more. This chain connects TRBV5-4 to TRBJ1-3; a possible D gene is TRBD1 (6 bases). Deletions cut 0 bases from V and 4 bases from J, with 11 bases between. CDR3 length equals 15 residues. Germline loops: CDR1 SGHNT, CDR2 YYREEE (reference sequence). The CDR3 here is CASSLDRVGGNTIYF. DNA of the CDR3: TGTGCCAGCAGCTTGGACAGGGTGGGGGGAAACACCATATATTTT.

This chain connects TRBV7-2 to TRBJ2-2; D remains ambiguous. Germline values: CDR1 SGHTA, CDR2 FQGNSA. CDR3 length: 16 residues. Trimming shortened V by 4 bases and J by 6 bases, and 18 bases separated the two germline ends. This chain's CDR3 is CASSSQTLDRAGELFF. The CDR3 nucleotides are TGTGCCAGCAGCTCCCAAACCTTGGACCGCGCCGGGGAGCTGTTTTTT.

This clone was detected only once. V gene TRBV2 combines with J gene TRBJ1-6; 7 nucleotides agree with TRBD1. CDR3 length: 16 amino acids. Losses at the gene ends were 6 bases for V and 7 bases for J; bases not matched to a gene: 12. CDR1 is SNHLY and CDR2 is FYNNEI in the germline V gene. The CDR3 DNA reads as TGTGCCAGCAGGGGGGGGGACAGTTTACCGAATTCACCCCTCCACTTT. Protein product: CASRGGDSLPNSPLHF. Variable domain in full (rest from reference TRBV2 and TRBJ1-6): EPEVTQTPSHQVTQMGQEVILRCVPISNHLYFYWYRQILGQKVEFLVSFYNNEISEKSEIFDDQFSVERPDGSNFTLKIRSTKLEDSAMYFCASRGGDSLPNSPLHFGNGTRLTVT.